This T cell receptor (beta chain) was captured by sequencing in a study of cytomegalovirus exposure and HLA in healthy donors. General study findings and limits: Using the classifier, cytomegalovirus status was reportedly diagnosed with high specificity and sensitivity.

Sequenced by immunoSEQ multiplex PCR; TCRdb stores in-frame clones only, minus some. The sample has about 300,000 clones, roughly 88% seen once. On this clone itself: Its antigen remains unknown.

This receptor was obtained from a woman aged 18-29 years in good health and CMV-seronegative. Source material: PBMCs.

DNA of the CDR3: TGTGCCACGCGGGTAGGAGACTCTGGAAACACCATATATTTT. Encoded protein: CATRVGDSGNTIYF. The chain links TRBV15 to TRBJ1-3; D not certain. There are 14 residues in the CDR3. Looked up from germline, CDR1 is LNHNV and CDR2 is YYDKDF (reference sequence). Trimming took off 9 bases at V and 0 bases at J, with 12 bases between the two ends.